This T cell receptor beta chain comes out of a study of T cells in narcolepsy (dated by TCRdb to between 2017 and 2018). Regarding the study in general: Patients with narcolepsy type 1 or type 2 (NT1, NT2) were enrolled in the study together with healthy control donors. To look for autoreactive T cells in narcolepsy patients that target self-antigens of hypocretin neurons (hypocretin, TRIB2), the study used TCR Vbeta sequencing to follow clonotypes in blood and CSF. Broader findings and caveats from the paper: According to the report, autoreactive clonotypes were detected serially in the blood of the same patients and of different patients, but not in healthy controls. In plots comparing CSF and blood CD4+ T cell clonotypes from the same patient, HCRT-specific and TRIB2-specific autoreactive clonotypes were highlighted. Some blood memory CD4+ repertoires from patients and controls contained no sequences matching autoreactive T cell clones. Patients and controls had comparable numbers of sequenced blood memory CD4+ clonotypes, averaging about 37,000 and 33,000, respectively.

The library came from the immunoSEQ multiplex PCR assay. Held by TCRdb, this immuneACCESS table contains in-frame sequences only and omits some clones. Under half of the omission traces to an unresolved V gene where checked; the cause of the rest is unknown. The sample table contains roughly 30,000 clones; only one count was recorded for 60% to 80% of them. The biggest ten clones account for under 5% of the sample. Memory CD4+ T cells were sorted ex vivo from peripheral blood of narcolepsy patients and healthy controls for TCR Vbeta sequencing. As regards this clone: The antigen it recognizes is unknown. The input lacks base qualities; no much larger clone sits a single base away.

V is trimmed back by 6 bases and J by 8 bases, and the junction contains 12 bases that no gene match accounts for. Reading from cysteine to phenylalanine, the CDR3 counts 14 amino acids. The only DNA kept is the CDR3, 42 bases in frame from the first base. The germline V gene encodes CDR1 LNHDA and CDR2 SQIVND (reference sequence). The TCR comes from a human donor in good health. The rearranged chain carries TRBV19 and TRBJ1-2, with 7 middle bases fitting TRBD1. Sequencing was performed on memory (CD45RA-) CD4+ T cells from blood. This sample's cell subset or site label indicates: memory T cells sorted ex vivo from peripheral blood. The CDR3 here reads CASRRSGTEVGYTF. The nucleotide sequence reads TGTGCCAGTAGGCGTTCCGGGACAGAAGTCGGCTACACCTTC.